This is a list of T cell receptor beta chains from one sample in a study of cytomegalovirus exposure and HLA in healthy donors. Clones were sequenced by immunoSEQ multiplex PCR, and TCRdb holds only the in-frame ones, with some missing. The table includes roughly 230,000 clones, about nine tenths detected once. Specimen: PBMCs. All receptors come from a girl aged 2 to 9 in good health and CMV-seronegative. CDR3s include the opening cysteine and the closing phenylalanine or tryptophan. Each record gives: clone size, J gene, V gene, D gene, CDR3 DNA, CDR3 protein. A D gene is named only where the DNA matches it firmly. Rows give clone size only sometimes, using once, few, many, or a class for an expanded clone.

-	TRBJ2-4	TRBV30	-	TGTGCCTGGAGGAACAGGGAGCAAGCCAAAAACATTCAGTACTTC	CAWRNREQAKNIQYF
-	TRBJ2-1	TRBV7-2	-	TGTGCCAGCAGCGATCACCCGGGACTGGCATACAATGAGCAGTTCTTC	CASSDHPGLAYNEQFF
-	TRBJ1-3	TRBV29-1	-	TGCAGCGTTGGTTTACAGGGAGGGAACACCATATATTTT	CSVGLQGGNTIYF
once	TRBJ2-1	TRBV14	-	TGTGCCAGCAGCCAAGATAATAGAGGGATGCAGTTCTTC	CASSQDNRGMQFF
once	TRBJ2-5	TRBV6-5	TRBD2	TGTGCCAGCAGTTACTCGGCGGGGGGGATGGAGACCCAGTACTTC	CASSYSAGGMETQYF
-	TRBJ1-1	TRBV13	TRBD1	TGTGCCAGCAGCTCAGGGACAGGGTCCAGCACTGAAGCTTTCTTT	CASSSGTGSSTEAFF
-	TRBJ1-5	TRBV6-6	-	TGTGCCAGCCTAACCGGGGGGGAACAGCCCCAGCATTTT	CASLTGGEQPQHF
-	TRBJ2-1	TRBV30	TRBD1	TGTGCCTGCAGTCGGCAGGGGGCAGGTGAGCAGTTCTTC	CACSRQGAGEQFF
-	TRBJ1-1	TRBV10-3	TRBD1	TGTGCCACCAAAAAAAAGAGGGACAGGAGTTCGGGCGACACTGAAGCTTTCTTT	CATKKKRDRSSGDTEAFF
-	TRBJ2-1	TRBV10-3	-	TGTGCCATCAGTGAACGGGAGGAGCAGTTCTTC	CAISEREEQFF
-	TRBJ2-7	TRBV5-6	-	TGTGCCAGCAGCTTGGGGACTCACTACGAGCAGTACTTC	CASSLGTHYEQYF
-	TRBJ1-2	TRBV10-3	-	TGTGCCATCACCGGTTACACAGGGACTAACTATGGCTACACCTTC	CAITGYTGTNYGYTF
-	TRBJ2-5	TRBV5-6	TRBD2	TGTGCCAGCAGCTCCCGAGCGGGAGTTTTCGGAGAGACCCAGTACTTC	CASSSRAGVFGETQYF
-	TRBJ1-6	TRBV27	-	TGTGCCAGCAGTTTATCGCGGGGTTCCTATAATTCACCCCTCCACTTT	CASSLSRGSYNSPLHF
-	TRBJ1-5	TRBV19	-	TGTGCCAGCCAGAAGGGAGACAATCAGCCCCAGCATTTT	CASQKGDNQPQHF
-	TRBJ2-1	TRBV30	TRBD2	TGTGCCTGGAGTCACGTCCGGCGGGGGGTTGGTGAGCAGTTCTTC	CAWSHVRRGVGEQFF
once	TRBJ1-1	TRBV28	-	TGTGCCAGCAGGAGTCCACTCGAGGCTTTCTTT	CASRSPLEAFF
-	TRBJ2-3	TRBV6-1	TRBD2	TGTGCCAGCAGGGGAGGACTAGCGGGGTCAGATACGCAGTATTTT	CASRGGLAGSDTQYF
-	TRBJ2-7	TRBV28	TRBD1	TGTGCCAGCAGTTGGGGGGACAGGCCCTACGAGCAGTACTTC	CASSWGDRPYEQYF
-	TRBJ2-5	TRBV2	-	TGTGCCAGCAGTGATCCTACCCCTGAGGACAGAGAGACCCAGTACTTC	CASSDPTPEDRETQYF
-	TRBJ1-1	TRBV9	-	TGTGCCAGCAGCCTAATGACAGAAATCTATACTGAAGCTTTCTTT	CASSLMTEIYTEAFF
-	TRBJ2-5	TRBV5-6	-	TGTGCCAGCAGCTTACGCGGGACAGCACGACCCAGGGAGACCCAGTACTTC	CASSLRGTARPRETQYF
-	TRBJ1-2	TRBV6-5	-	TGTGCCAGCAGTTACAATGCAGGGGATTGGGGCTACACCTTC	CASSYNAGDWGYTF
-	TRBJ1-3	TRBV4-1	TRBD1	TGCGCCAGCAGCCAAAACGACAGGGCGGCAAACACCATATATTTT	CASSQNDRAANTIYF
once	TRBJ1-4	TRBV19	-	TGTGCCAGTAGTAGCCAGGGCCTTATTTCAACTAATGAAAAACTGTTTTTT	CASSSQGLISTNEKLFF
-	TRBJ2-1	TRBV14	-	TGTGCCAGCAGCCAAGCTAGAGGCAATGAGCAGTTCTTC	CASSQARGNEQFF
once	TRBJ1-1	TRBV28	TRBD1	TGTGCCAGCAGGACAGGGGGGCGGGGCACTGAAGCTTTCTTT	CASRTGGRGTEAFF
-	TRBJ2-1	TRBV14	TRBD1	TGTGCCAGCAGCCAATTTATTCGCGACAGGGGGCCTCATGAGCAGTTCTTC	CASSQFIRDRGPHEQFF
-	TRBJ1-4	TRBV6-5	-	TGTGCCAGCCGCAGGACTAATGAAAAACTGTTTTTT	CASRRTNEKLFF
-	TRBJ2-7	TRBV27	TRBD1	TGTGCCAGCATGCGGGGGACAGGGGGCATTTACGAGCAGTACTTC	CASMRGTGGIYEQYF
-	TRBJ1-1	TRBV4-2	TRBD1	TGTGCCAGCAGCTCACGGACAGGAGACGTCAACACTGAAGCTTTCTTT	CASSSRTGDVNTEAFF
-	TRBJ1-1	TRBV19	-	TGTGCCAGTAGTCTCAGGGGCACTGAAGCTTTCTTT	CASSLRGTEAFF
-	TRBJ2-7	TRBV2	TRBD1	TGTGCCAGCAGTGTTACCGGGACAGGAGCCTACGAGCAGTACTTC	CASSVTGTGAYEQYF
-	TRBJ2-3	TRBV15	TRBD2	TGTGCCACTTGCGACTTGGTAGCGGGGGGCCTAGATACGCAGTATTTT	CATCDLVAGGLDTQYF
-	TRBJ2-3	TRBV5-1	-	TGCGCCAGCAGCTCGAAGGGGGGGACAGATACGCAGTATTTT	CASSSKGGTDTQYF
-	TRBJ1-1	TRBV19	-	TGTGCCAGTAGTATCTCCCTCGGAGTCATGAACACTGAAGCTTTCTTT	CASSISLGVMNTEAFF
-	TRBJ2-2	TRBV5-4	TRBD2	TGTGCCAGCAGTTCCGAACTAGCGGCGAACACCGGGGAGCTGTTTTTT	CASSSELAANTGELFF
-	TRBJ1-5	TRBV7-9	TRBD1	TGTGCCAGCAGCCTGGGACAGACCTTAGAGCCCCAGCATTTT	CASSLGQTLEPQHF
-	TRBJ1-5	TRBV15	-	TGTGCCACCAGCAGGGGATCAGGGGAGGGTCAGCCCCAGCATTTT	CATSRGSGEGQPQHF
-	TRBJ2-7	TRBV5-6	-	TGTGCCAGCAGCTTTAGCTCCTACGAGCAGTACTTC	CASSFSSYEQYF
-	TRBJ2-7	TRBV2	TRBD1	TGTGCCAGCCGACTGACAGGGTCATCCTACGAGCAGTACTTC	CASRLTGSSYEQYF
once	TRBJ2-1	TRBV9	-	TGTGCCAGCAGCGTAACTAACAATGAGCAGTTCTTC	CASSVTNNEQFF
-	TRBJ2-1	TRBV11-3	-	TGTGCCAGCAGCTTAGAGGGGCAGAATGAGCAGTTCTTC	CASSLEGQNEQFF
-	TRBJ1-2	TRBV5-6	TRBD1	TGTGCCAGCGGATATCTCGGGACAGGGGCTAACTATGGCTACACCTTC	CASGYLGTGANYGYTF